The 16 T cell receptor beta chains given below trace back to one sample, sequenced in a study of beta chain features in type 1 diabetes. Study results and limitations: Moderate but significant shortening of TCRB CDR3s was recorded in all four CD4+ subsets from Type 1 diabetes patients.

No antigens are known for them. Every isolated RNA sample was fully reverse transcribed, so sequencing captured expressed TCRB transcripts. Sequenced by immunoSEQ multiplex PCR; TCRdb stores in-frame clones only, minus some. Found here are 600,000 to 750,000 clones, 9.5% to 15% of them singletons; the top ten hold more than 0.1%. Sequenced sample: naive CD4+ T cells from blood. Every receptor here comes from a man younger than 45 with type 1 diabetes.

As regards this clone: The sample holds other DNA sequences that translate to the same CDR3. The V gene is TRBV5-1, the J gene TRBJ1-2, with unresolved D. Germline V gives CDR1 SGHRS, CDR2 YFSETQ. The germline V and J ends were trimmed by 0 bases and 6 bases, with 9 bases remaining between them. The CDR3 has 13 amino acids. CDR3 sequence: CASSLGAGDGYTF. CDR3 DNA sequence: TGCGCCAGCAGCTTGGGAGCAGGTGATGGCTACACCTTC.

This clone was counted only a few times. The CDR3 DNA is TGTGCCAGCAGTGAGAAGAGCGGGGGGGCCCCCGGGGAGCTGTTTTTT. Encoded protein: CASSEKSGGAPGELFF. This chain links TRBV28 with TRBJ2-2; 10 nucleotides line up with TRBD2. There are 16 residues in the CDR3. The ends lost 5 bases at V and 6 bases at J; junction bases unmatched: 9. Germline-derived CDR1 and CDR2 are MDHEN and SYDVKM.

The rearrangement joins TRBV5-4 to TRBJ2-1; TRBD1 matches at 10 bases. V lost 3 bases to trimming and J lost 10 bases; unmatched junction nucleotides: 13. This CDR3 comprises 16 residues. Germline V lookup: CDR1 SGHNT, CDR2 YYREEE (reference sequence). This CDR3 is CASSWDRGTGHQEQFF. DNA for the CDR3: TGTGCCAGCAGCTGGGACAGGGGAACCGGGCACCAAGAGCAGTTCTTC.

This rearrangement joins TRBV11-1 to TRBJ2-6; D unclear. The CDR3 sequence is 16 residues long. CDR1 SGHAT and CDR2 FQDESV come from the germline V gene (reference sequence). V gave up 3 bases and J gave up 0 bases, with 9 bases separating them. CDR3 residues: CASSFVGISGANVLTF. The DNA for the CDR3 is TGTGCCAGCAGCTTCGTGGGGATCTCTGGGGCCAACGTCCTGACTTTC.

The chain recombines TRBV19 with TRBJ1-2; 9 bases map to TRBD1. The CDR3 runs 16 residues. V lost 5 bases, J lost 4 bases, and 11 bases stayed unmatched. CDR1 is LNHDA, CDR2 SQIVND, per germline (reference sequence). The chain's CDR3 is CASSLYRDRVGYGYTF. As DNA, the CDR3 is TGTGCCAGTAGTCTTTACCGGGACAGGGTCGGCTATGGCTACACCTTC.

There are a few counts of this clone. The chain combines TRBV18 with TRBJ2-1; D gene ambiguous. V lost 0 bases to trimming and J lost 8 bases, with 11 bases between them. CDR3 length: 14 amino acids. Germline CDR1 reads KGHSH; CDR2 reads LQKENI. The CDR3 loop is CASSPPGPRDEQFF. CDR3 coding DNA: TGTGCCAGCTCACCACCCGGGCCTAGGGATGAGCAGTTCTTC.

The chain is built from TRBV28 and TRBJ2-5; D tentatively reads TRBD1 or TRBD2 (5 bases each). The CDR3 contains 13 residues. The V end was cut by 7 bases, the J end by 6 bases, with 15 bases between. Per the germline V gene, CDR1 is MDHEN and CDR2 is SYDVKM. The CDR3 sequence is CASNPGAAKTQYF. Written as DNA, the CDR3 is TGTGCCAGCAACCCCGGGGCCGCCAAGACCCAGTACTTC.

Notes on this clone: Distinct nucleotide sequences in the sample also encode this CDR3. This chain joins TRBV29-1 and TRBJ1-5; D is perhaps TRBD1 (5 bases). From germline, CDR1 is SQVTM and CDR2 ANQGSEA. This CDR3 comprises 13 residues. Trimming removed 6 bases at V and 2 bases at J, with 11 bases between. The CDR3 reads CSVADRGNQPQHF. CDR3 DNA: TGCAGCGTAGCAGACAGAGGCAATCAGCCCCAGCATTTT.

This clone was detected a few times. The rearrangement links TRBV7-8 to TRBJ1-2; 9 bases are shared with TRBD1. The germline CDR1 and CDR2 sequences are SGHVS and FQNEAQ. The trim removed 0 bases at V and 4 bases at J, leaving 6 bases unmatched. There are 16 residues in the CDR3. The CDR3 loop is CASSLATGTGIYGYTF. The CDR3 DNA reads as TGTGCCAGCAGCTTAGCAACAGGGACAGGGATCTATGGCTACACCTTC.

V and J are TRBV6-6 and TRBJ2-5, with 9 positions matching TRBD2. V was clipped by 6 bases and J by 5 bases; unmatched bases: 1. There are 12 residues in the CDR3. Germline assignment: CDR1 MNHNY and CDR2 SVGAGI (reference sequence). DNA for the CDR3: TGTGCCAGCAGCGGACTAGCGGAGACCCAGTACTTC. This codes for CASSGLAETQYF.

On this clone: The same CDR3 is also encoded by other DNA sequences in this sample. This chain links TRBV30 with TRBJ1-5, with D perhaps TRBD1 (5 bases). The CDR3 is made up of 14 amino acids. V lost 0 bases and J lost 3, with 9 bases in between. The germline V gene encodes CDR1 GTSNPN and CDR2 SVGIG (reference sequence). The CDR3 here is CAWSVGGDNQPQHF. CDR3 coding DNA: TGTGCCTGGAGTGTAGGAGGGGACAATCAGCCCCAGCATTTT. The whole variable domain, filled in from reference TRBV30 and TRBJ1-5, reads SQTIHQWPATLVQPVGSPLSLECTVEGTSNPNLYWYRQAAGRGLQLLFYSVGIGQISSEVPQNLSASRPQDRQFILSSKKLLLSDSGFYLCAWSVGGDNQPQHFGDGTRLSIL.

CDR3 protein: CSVANNQNYGYTF. DNA for the CDR3: TGCAGCGTTGCCAACAACCAGAACTATGGCTACACCTTC. The chain recombines TRBV29-1 with TRBJ1-2; D unclear. This CDR3 region has 13 residues. V lost 4 bases, J lost 2 bases, and 11 bases lay in between. Germline loops: CDR1 SQVTM, CDR2 ANQGSEA.

Concerning this clone: Other DNA sequences of this sample code for an identical CDR3. The V call is TRBV7-3, the J call TRBJ1-1; weak D call: TRBD1 (6 bases). Germline CDR1 reads SGHTA; CDR2 reads FQGTGA. With 2 bases removed from V and 0 bases from J, the gap between germline ends came to 7 bases. There are 14 residues in the CDR3. This CDR3 is CASSLQGLNTEAFF. CDR3 DNA: TGTGCCAGCAGCTTACAGGGGTTGAACACTGAAGCTTTCTTT.

V and J are TRBV28 and TRBJ2-7; TRBD1 aligns across 7 bases. J gave up 0 bases and V 3 bases, and 5 bases lay outside the gene matches. Per the germline V gene, CDR1 is MDHEN and CDR2 is SYDVKM. This CDR3 spans 15 amino acids. The CDR3 protein is CASSFPGGGSYEQYF. The CDR3 nucleotides are TGTGCCAGCAGTTTCCCAGGGGGTGGCTCCTACGAGCAGTACTTC. The whole variable domain, filled in from reference TRBV28 and TRBJ2-7, reads DVKVTQSSRYLVKRTGEKVFLECVQDMDHENMFWYRQDPGLGLRLIYFSYDVKMKEKGDIPEGYSVSREKKERFSLILESASTNQTSMYLCASSFPGGGSYEQYFGPGTRLTVT.

The gene calls are TRBV25-1 and TRBJ1-2; 7 nucleotides agree with TRBD1. The CDR3 covers 16 residues. J lost 4 bases, V lost 3 bases, and 11 bases had no gene match. CDR1 MGHDK and CDR2 SYGVNS come from the germline V gene. CDR3 DNA sequence: TGTGCCAGCAGTGATGATCCAGGGGGTAACGGCTATGGCTACACCTTC. It encodes CASSDDPGGNGYGYTF.

This clone has a count of ten or more. V and J are TRBV28 and TRBJ2-7; D ambiguous. Germline V CDR1 and CDR2: MDHEN, SYDVKM. V was shortened by 8 bases and J by 7 bases, with 18 bases between the two germline ends. The CDR3 covers 13 residues. CDR3 loop: CASVVRPDGEQYF. CDR3 bases: TGTGCCAGCGTAGTGAGGCCCGATGGAGAGCAGTACTTC.